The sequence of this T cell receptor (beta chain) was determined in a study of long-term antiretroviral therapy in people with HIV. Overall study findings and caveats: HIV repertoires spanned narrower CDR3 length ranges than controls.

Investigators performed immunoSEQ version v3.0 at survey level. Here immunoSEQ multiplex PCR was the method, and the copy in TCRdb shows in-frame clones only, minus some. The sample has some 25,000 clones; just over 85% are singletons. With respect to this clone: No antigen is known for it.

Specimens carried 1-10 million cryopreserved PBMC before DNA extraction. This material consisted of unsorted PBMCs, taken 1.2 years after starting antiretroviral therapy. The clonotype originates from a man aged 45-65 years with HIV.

For the CDR3, the DNA is TGTGCCAGCAGTTTGGGACAGTCCTACAATGAGCAGTTCTTC. It is translated as CASSLGQSYNEQFF. V and J are TRBV6-5 and TRBJ2-1; TRBD1 aligns across 7 bases. The CDR3 is made up of 14 amino acids. Germline CDR1 and CDR2: MNHEY and SVGAGI. Trimming removed 4 bases from V and 1 base from J; junction bases left unmatched: 1.